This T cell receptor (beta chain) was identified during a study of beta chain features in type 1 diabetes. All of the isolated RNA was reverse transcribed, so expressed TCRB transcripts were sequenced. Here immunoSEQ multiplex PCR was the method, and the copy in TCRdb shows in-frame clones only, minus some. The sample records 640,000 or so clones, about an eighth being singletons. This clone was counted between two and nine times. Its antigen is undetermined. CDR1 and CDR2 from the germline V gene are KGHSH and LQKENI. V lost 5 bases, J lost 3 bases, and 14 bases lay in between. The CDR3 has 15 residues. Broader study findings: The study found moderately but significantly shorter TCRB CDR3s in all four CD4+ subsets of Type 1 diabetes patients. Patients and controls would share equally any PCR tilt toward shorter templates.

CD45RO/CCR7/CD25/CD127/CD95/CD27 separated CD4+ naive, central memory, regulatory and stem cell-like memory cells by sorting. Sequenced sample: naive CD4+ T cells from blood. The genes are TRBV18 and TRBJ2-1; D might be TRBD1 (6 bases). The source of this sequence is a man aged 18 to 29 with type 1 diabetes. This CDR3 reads CASSDSRGLYNEQFF. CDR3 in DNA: TGTGCCAGCTCAGATTCCAGGGGCCTCTACAATGAGCAGTTCTTC.